This T cell receptor beta chain came from a study of OX40 agonist ivuxolimab in advanced cancers. Generated by immunoSEQ multiplex PCR, the TCRdb table keeps only in-frame clones and is missing some. The data show almost 35,000 clones, with less than 85% seen just once and approximately 9.9% held by the top ten. The V gene end was trimmed by 0 bases and the J gene end by 4 bases; junction bases not matched to a gene: 5. CDR1 is GTSNPN, CDR2 SVGIG, per germline (reference sequence). CDR3 length: 15 amino acids. This clone has just one count. The sequence came from an adult with an advanced solid tumor such as melanoma, head and neck, liver or kidney cancer. J is TRBJ2-1 and V is TRBV30, with TRBD1 matching 8 bases. Here the sequenced sample was CD4+ or CD8+ T cells sorted from blood, taken in a trial of the OX40 agonist ivuxolimab. The CDR3 protein is CAWSVGRGLYNEQFF. The CDR3 DNA follows: TGTGCCTGGAGTGTAGGCAGGGGGCTTTACAATGAGCAGTTCTTC.